These 20 T cell receptor beta chains were sequenced from one sample in a study of shared clonotypes between healthy human individuals. Sequenced by immunoSEQ multiplex PCR; TCRdb stores in-frame clones only, minus some. The sample consists of 190,000 or so clones, 66% of them appearing once. Sequences were obtained from memory CD4+ T cells sorted from blood. Subset specified: CD45RA-negative fraction. These receptors originate from a man aged 30 to 39 in good health.

As regards this clone: Within the sample, other DNA sequences also encode this same CDR3. CDR3 in DNA: TGTGCCAGCAGCCTTGGGGGGGATACGCAGTATTTT. Protein sequence: CASSLGGDTQYF. The chain combines TRBV9 with TRBJ2-3; a possible D gene is TRBD2 (6 bases). The CDR3 consists of 12 residues. V was shortened by 4 bases and J by 6 bases, with 9 bases between the two germline ends. Germline loops: CDR1 SGDLS, CDR2 YYNGEE.

This clone has a handful of counts. The chain couples TRBV29-1 to TRBJ2-7, with D possibly called TRBD1 or TRBD2 (6 bases each). The CDR3 extends over 14 amino acids. The V end lost 7 bases, the J end lost 0 bases, and 16 bases lay between the germline ends. In germline, CDR1 is SQVTM, CDR2 ANQGSEA. The CDR3 sequence: CSGGTSGSSYEQYF. The CDR3 region has the DNA TGCAGCGGCGGGACATCAGGGAGCTCCTACGAGCAGTACTTC.

The chain recombines TRBV6-1 with TRBJ2-3, with 8 positions matching TRBD1. CDR3 size: 15 residues. Germline trimming cut 5 bases from V and 0 bases from J; bases unmatched to any gene: 4. The germline V gene encodes CDR1 MNHNS and CDR2 SASEGT. CDR3 loop: CASSTRTGSTDTQYF. CDR3 nucleotide sequence: TGTGCCAGCAGTACGAGGACAGGGAGCACAGATACGCAGTATTTT.

The chain is built from TRBV19 and TRBJ1-2; 7 bases map to TRBD1. The J segment lost 0 bases and the V segment lost 5 bases, leaving 9 bases of the junction unmatched. The CDR3 totals 16 residues. The V gene's germline CDR1 is LNHDA and CDR2 SQIVND (reference sequence). The CDR3, as DNA: TGTGCCAGTAGTGCTCAACAGGGGCGTGCTAACTATGGCTACACCTTC. Translated, it gives CASSAQQGRANYGYTF.

The rearrangement links TRBV5-6 to TRBJ2-3; a weak D match, TRBD1 (6 bases). The CDR3 loop spans 15 amino acids. Trimming cost V 4 bases and J 0 bases, with 12 bases left between them. Germline V gene sequence: CDR1 SGHDT, CDR2 YYEEEE. CDR3 sequence: CASSPGHLSTDTQYF. Written as DNA, the CDR3 is TGTGCCAGCAGCCCGGGACACCTAAGCACAGATACGCAGTATTTT.

CDR3 bases: TGTGCCAGCAGCTGGGAGGGGACTAGCGGCACAGATACGCAGTATTTT. Encoded protein: CASSWEGTSGTDTQYF. The rearrangement links TRBV5-5 to TRBJ2-3; TRBD2 agrees at 10 bases. Germline V CDR1 and CDR2: SGHKS, YYEKEE (reference sequence). J gave up 1 base and V 3 bases, and 5 bases lay outside the gene matches. The CDR3 has 16 amino acids.

The chain employs TRBV5-1 and TRBJ2-5, with 13 positions matching TRBD2. The CDR3 runs to 17 residues. Germline lookup yields CDR1 SGHRS and CDR2 YFSETQ. Trimming cost V 0 bases and J 5 bases; bases outside gene matches: 7. The DNA for the CDR3 is TGCGCCAGCAGCTTGGCCCTACTAGCGGGAGGGCCTGAGACCCAGTACTTC. This gives the protein CASSLALLAGGPETQYF.

The V call is TRBV29-1, the J call TRBJ1-3; D unclear. The germline V gene encodes CDR1 SQVTM and CDR2 ANQGSEA. The V end was cut by 4 bases, the J end by 2 bases, with 6 bases between. This CDR3 spans 12 amino acids. In DNA form, the CDR3 reads TGCAGCGTTGGGGTAACTGGAAACACCATATATTTT. Residues: CSVGVTGNTIYF.

The chain has TRBV18 and TRBJ2-5; D remains unclear. Germline V gene sequence: CDR1 KGHSH, CDR2 LQKENI. The germline V and J ends were trimmed by 4 bases and 2 bases, with 8 bases remaining between them. The CDR3 sequence is 13 residues long. For the CDR3, the DNA is TGTGCCAGCTCACTAAAGGGACAAGAGACCCAGTACTTC. This encodes CASSLKGQETQYF.

This chain joins TRBV18 and TRBJ1-5; D is unclear. This CDR3 region has 13 residues. Per germline, CDR1 KGHSH and CDR2 LQKENI. V was trimmed by 2 bases and J by 5 bases, leaving 7 bases between them. CDR3 amino acids: CASSPGVDQPQHF. CDR3 sequence (DNA): TGTGCCAGCTCACCAGGGGTAGATCAGCCCCAGCATTTT.

This CDR3 reads CASSNSSVYEQYF. For the CDR3, the DNA is TGTGCCAGCTCCAATAGCAGCGTCTACGAGCAGTACTTC. J is TRBJ2-7 and V is TRBV18, with unresolved D. Trimming pared 6 bases from V and 3 bases from J, leaving 12 bases between. In germline, CDR1 is KGHSH, CDR2 LQKENI. This CDR3 is 13 amino acids long.

This chain uses TRBV21-1 with TRBJ2-7; the table's D call, TRBD2, was not checked against the DNA. TRBV21-1 is given as a pseudogene. This CDR3 contains 15 residues. The CDR3 region is CASSDGTSGSYEQYF. In DNA, the CDR3 is TGTGCCAGCAGCGATGGGACTAGCGGGTCCTACGAGCAGTACTTC.

The chain uses TRBV4-3 and TRBJ2-1, with D possibly TRBD2 on 5 matching bases. CDR1 is LGHNA and CDR2 is YSLEER in the germline V gene. The CDR3 runs to 20 residues. V was cut by 0 bases and J by 2 bases, with 23 bases left in between. In DNA form, the CDR3 reads TGCGCCAGCAGCCAAGATCCGCCAGCCCTGGGATATAGCGCCTACAATGAGCAGTTCTTC. It translates to CASSQDPPALGYSAYNEQFF.

This rearrangement joins TRBV25-1 to TRBJ2-5; perhaps TRBD1 as D (5 bases). Per germline, CDR1 MGHDK and CDR2 SYGVNS. CDR3 length: 11 amino acids. Between the trimmed V and J ends, which lost 3 bases and 10 bases, there was a span of 9 bases. CDR3 sequence (DNA): TGTGCCAGCAGTGATCTGCAGGGCCAGTACTTC. This codes for CASSDLQGQYF.

This clone appeared a few times. The chain carries TRBV2 and TRBJ1-2, with 7 nucleotides matching TRBD1. Per germline, CDR1 SNHLY and CDR2 FYNNEI. V was clipped by 5 bases and J by 8 bases; unmatched bases: 5. CDR3 length: 12 residues. CDR3 in amino acids: CASSPNRGGYTF. For the CDR3, the DNA is TGTGCCAGCAGTCCTAACAGGGGAGGCTACACCTTC.

The V and J genes are TRBV11-2 and TRBJ2-2; 7 bases are shared with TRBD2. Trimming at V came to 6 bases and at J to 2 bases, leaving 9 bases not matched to a gene. CDR1 and CDR2 (germline): SGHAT, FQNNGV. The CDR3 totals 16 residues. The CDR3 region is CASSLSLAGNTGELFF. In DNA form, the CDR3 reads TGTGCCAGCAGTCTTAGCTTAGCGGGTAACACCGGGGAGCTGTTTTTT.

This clone was seen a few times. The junction differs from germline at one of its ends, possibly a read error. The chain carries TRBV7-7 and TRBJ2-1; no definite D call. Per germline, CDR1 SSHAT and CDR2 FNYEAQ (reference sequence). The CDR3 consists of 14 residues. This CDR3 is CASSSTIGSNEQFF. CDR3 nucleotide sequence: TGTGCTAGCAGCTCCACAATCGGTAGTAATGAGCAGTTCTTC.

This clone was seen just once. The chain carries TRBV12-2 and TRBJ2-1. TRBV12-2 is shown as a pseudogene. The CDR3 contains 15 residues. The CDR3 DNA reads as TGTGCAAGTCGCTTTTTCGGGGGCCTTTCCAATGAGCAGTTCTTC. This translates into CASRFFGGLSNEQFF.

This clone was seen only a few times. A much larger clone differs from this one at a single base, so this may be a read error. The chain combines TRBV7-2 with TRBJ2-3, with 8 bases that match TRBD1. The CDR3 has 15 amino acids. The germline V gene has CDR1 SGHTA and CDR2 FQGNSA. Written as DNA, the CDR3 is TGTGTCAGCAGCCCAGGGGGCGGGAACACAGATACGCAGTATTTT. Translating gives CVSSPGGGNTDTQYF.

This clone was counted only a few times. J is TRBJ2-7 and V is TRBV6-1; no firm D call. Germline values: CDR1 MNHNS, CDR2 SASEGT. V lost 2 bases and J 6 bases, leaving 11 bases between the germline ends. CDR3 length equals 13 residues. The CDR3 region is CASSENRWGEQYF. For the CDR3, the DNA is TGTGCCAGCAGTGAAAATCGATGGGGCGAGCAGTACTTC.